Below, 10 T cell receptor beta chains from the same sample are listed, as sequenced in a study of ipilimumab plus nivolumab after autologous stem cell transplantation. The data were produced by immunoSEQ multiplex PCR, yet TCRdb's version contains in-frame clones alone and is incomplete. Of about 84,000 clones listed, under 85% were seen once; the top ten hold under 2.5%. Specimen: PBMCs, collected in a trial of ipilimumab plus nivolumab as post-transplant consolidation. Receptor source: a male donor with diffuse large B-cell lymphoma.

This rearrangement joins TRBV6-1 to TRBJ1-5; a weak D match, TRBD1 (6 bases). CDR1 and CDR2 (germline): MNHNS, SASEGT. V dropped 8 bases and J dropped 3 bases, with 17 bases sitting between them. CDR3 size: 15 residues. This CDR3 reads CASGRGGGYNQPQHF. The CDR3 coding sequence is TGTGCCAGCGGGAGGGGGGGCGGCTACAATCAGCCCCAGCATTTT.

CDR3 nucleotide sequence: TGTGCCAGCACCGAGGAAGGAAACACCATATATTTT. This codes for CASTEEGNTIYF. The chain uses TRBV2 and TRBJ1-3, with D uncertain. CDR3 length: 12 residues. CDR1 is SNHLY and CDR2 is FYNNEI in the germline V gene. V lost 7 bases and J 4 bases, leaving 8 bases between the germline ends.

In this sample, this clone turned up a few times. The CDR3 bases are TGTGCCAGCACCTCGACAGGGTATAGCAATCAGCCCCAGCATTTT. Amino acids: CASTSTGYSNQPQHF. This chain joins TRBV2 and TRBJ1-5, with 7 bases lining up with TRBD1. Germline V gene lookup returns CDR1 SNHLY and CDR2 FYNNEI. The CDR3 loop spans 15 amino acids. The V gene end was trimmed by 7 bases and the J gene end by 0 bases; junction bases not matched to a gene: 6.

The J gene is TRBJ2-1, the V gene TRBV4-2, with TRBD1 matching 10 bases. The CDR3 runs to 15 residues. Losses at the gene ends were 2 bases for V and 8 bases for J; bases not matched to a gene: 6. The germline V gene has CDR1 LGHNA and CDR2 YNFKEQ. The CDR3 reads CASSQLTGGGDEQFF. CDR3 bases: TGTGCCAGCAGCCAACTGACAGGGGGCGGTGATGAGCAGTTCTTC.

The rearrangement links TRBV6-1 to TRBJ1-1; 9 positions match TRBD1. V was pared by 6 bases and J by 4 bases, with 9 bases of the junction left unmatched. The CDR3 extends over 15 amino acids. From germline, CDR1 is MNHNS and CDR2 SASEGT. In nucleotides, the CDR3 is TGTGCCAGCAGGGGGACAGGGAAGGGTCCCACTGAAGCTTTCTTT. Amino acid sequence: CASRGTGKGPTEAFF.

The J gene is TRBJ2-7, the V gene TRBV5-1, with D perhaps TRBD2 (6 bases). There are 14 residues in the CDR3. Germline assignment: CDR1 SGHRS and CDR2 YFSETQ. V lost 4 bases and J lost 0, with 11 bases in between. In nucleotides, the CDR3 is TGCGCCAGCAGCCCGGGACTCCACTCCTACGAGCAGTACTTC. Its translation: CASSPGLHSYEQYF.

The chain is built from TRBV4-2 and TRBJ2-1, with D possibly being TRBD2 (6 bases). CDR1 is LGHNA, CDR2 YNFKEQ, per germline. The CDR3 runs to 13 residues. Trimming pared 2 bases from V and 8 bases from J, leaving 10 bases between. The CDR3 nucleotides read TGTGCCAGCAGCCAACCCCGGGACTATGAGCAGTTCTTC. Its translation is CASSQPRDYEQFF.

The chain links TRBV2 to TRBJ1-5, with D maybe TRBD1 (5 bases). Germline V gene data show CDR1 as SNHLY and CDR2 as FYNNEI. The V and J ends lost 3 bases and 0 bases respectively, with 9 bases between them. The CDR3 runs 15 residues. In nucleotides, the CDR3 is TGTGCCAGCAGTGAGGGGCGGTTTAGCAATCAGCCCCAGCATTTT. Translating it yields CASSEGRFSNQPQHF.

This clone was counted a single time. The chain combines TRBV2 with TRBJ2-7; TRBD2 matches 8 bases. From germline, CDR1 is SNHLY and CDR2 FYNNEI. V shed 7 bases and J 2 bases; nucleotides not matched to a gene: 7. This CDR3 has 14 residues. As DNA, the CDR3 is TGTGCCAGCATTGGCGGGGGGCTCGCCTACGAGCAGTACTTC. This translates into CASIGGGLAYEQYF. Filled out from reference TRBV2 and TRBJ2-7, the complete variable domain reads EPEVTQTPSHQVTQMGQEVILRCVPISNHLYFYWYRQILGQKVEFLVSFYNNEISEKSEIFDDQFSVERPDGSNFTLKIRSTKLEDSAMYFCASIGGGLAYEQYFGPGTRLTVT.

The chain links TRBV27 to TRBJ2-5; no clear D gene. The CDR3 sequence is 14 residues long. The V gene lost 6 bases and the J gene lost 2 bases, with 13 bases spanning the gap. Germline V lookup: CDR1 MNHEY, CDR2 SMNVEV (reference sequence). CDR3 region: CASRGGRGQETQYF. For the CDR3, the DNA is TGTGCCAGCAGGGGCGGACGAGGTCAAGAGACCCAGTACTTC.